This T cell receptor beta chain came from a study of T cell changes during pregnancy in multiple sclerosis. The table came from immunoSEQ multiplex PCR; TCRdb's copy has only in-frame clones and leaves some out. The table includes tens of thousands of clones, about 89% detected once. This clone has only a few counts. This CDR3 has 13 amino acids. Trimming took 6 bases from V and 5 from J; bases not matched to a gene: 5. Germline values: CDR1 MNHEY, CDR2 SVGAGI. The sequence derives from a female donor in good health, enrolled as a control in a pregnancy study. The specimen was peripheral blood, collected in the first trimester of pregnancy. V is TRBV6-5 and J is TRBJ1-2; 8 positions match TRBD1. CDR3 in DNA: TGTGCCAGCAGCCGGACAGGGATATATGGCTACACCTTC. Protein sequence: CASSRTGIYGYTF.